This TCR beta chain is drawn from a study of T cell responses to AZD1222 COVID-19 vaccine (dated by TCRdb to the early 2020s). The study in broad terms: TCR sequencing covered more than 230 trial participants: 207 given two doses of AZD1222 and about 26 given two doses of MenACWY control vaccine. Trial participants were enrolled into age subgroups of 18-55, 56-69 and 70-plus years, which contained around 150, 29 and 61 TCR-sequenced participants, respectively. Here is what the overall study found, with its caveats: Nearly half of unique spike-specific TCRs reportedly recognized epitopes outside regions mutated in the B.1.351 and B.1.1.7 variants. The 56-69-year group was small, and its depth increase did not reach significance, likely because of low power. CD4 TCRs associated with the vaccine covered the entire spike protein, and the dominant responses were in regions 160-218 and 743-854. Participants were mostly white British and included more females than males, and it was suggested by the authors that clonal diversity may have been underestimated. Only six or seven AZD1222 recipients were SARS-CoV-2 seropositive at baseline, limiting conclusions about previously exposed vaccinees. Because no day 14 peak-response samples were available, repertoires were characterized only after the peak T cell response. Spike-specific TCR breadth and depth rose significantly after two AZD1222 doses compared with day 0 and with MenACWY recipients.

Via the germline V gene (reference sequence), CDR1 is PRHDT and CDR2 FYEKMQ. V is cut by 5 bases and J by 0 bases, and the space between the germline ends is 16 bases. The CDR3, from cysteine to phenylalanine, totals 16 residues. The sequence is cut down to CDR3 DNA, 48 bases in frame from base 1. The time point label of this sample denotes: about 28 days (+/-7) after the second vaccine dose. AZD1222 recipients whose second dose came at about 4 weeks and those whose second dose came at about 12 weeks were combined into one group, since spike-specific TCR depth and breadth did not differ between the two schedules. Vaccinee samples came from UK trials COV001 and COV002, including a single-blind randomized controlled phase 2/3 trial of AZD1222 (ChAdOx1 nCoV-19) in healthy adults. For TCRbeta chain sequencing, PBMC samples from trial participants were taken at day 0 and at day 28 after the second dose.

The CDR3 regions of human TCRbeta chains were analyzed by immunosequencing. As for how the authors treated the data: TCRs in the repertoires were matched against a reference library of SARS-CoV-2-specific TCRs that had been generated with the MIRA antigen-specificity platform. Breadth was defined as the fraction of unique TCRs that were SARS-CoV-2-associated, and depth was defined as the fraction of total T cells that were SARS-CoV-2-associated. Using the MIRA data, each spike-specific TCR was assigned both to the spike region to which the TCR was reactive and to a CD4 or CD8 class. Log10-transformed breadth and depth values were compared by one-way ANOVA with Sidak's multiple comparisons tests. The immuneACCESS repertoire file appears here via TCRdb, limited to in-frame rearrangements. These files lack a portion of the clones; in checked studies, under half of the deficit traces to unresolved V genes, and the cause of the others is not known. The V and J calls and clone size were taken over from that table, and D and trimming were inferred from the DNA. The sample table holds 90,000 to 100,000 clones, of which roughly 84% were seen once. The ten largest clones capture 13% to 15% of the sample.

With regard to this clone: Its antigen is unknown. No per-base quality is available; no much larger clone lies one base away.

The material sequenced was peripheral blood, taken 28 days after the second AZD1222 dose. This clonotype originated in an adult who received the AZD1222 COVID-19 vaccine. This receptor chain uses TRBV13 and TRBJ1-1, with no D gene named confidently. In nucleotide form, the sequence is TGTGCCAGCAGCCCCCCCCTGGAGAATATGAACACTGAAGCTTTCTTT. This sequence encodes CASSPPLENMNTEAFF.